Given below is one T cell receptor beta chain in context. Antigen: not known. The CDR3 has 14 residues. The V end lost 0 bases, the J end lost 4 bases, and 8 bases lay between the germline ends. The germline V gene has CDR1 SGDLS and CDR2 YYNGEE. 60 Vbeta and 13 Jbeta primers were used in PCR. Some clones are missing from TCRdb's copy, which holds only in-frame ones; the method was immunoSEQ multiplex PCR. The sample lists about 200,000 clones; over 65% were seen once. The sample comes from a study of cytomegalovirus exposure and HLA in healthy donors. Broader study findings: Earlier findings revealed that most TCR beta V segments proved productive either about 90% or about 30% of the time.

Likely unrecorded immune exposures existed in these nominally healthy donors. Material for sequencing was PBMCs. The chain employs TRBV9 and TRBJ1-3; D call uncertain. This receptor was obtained from a woman aged 25-40 years in good health and CMV-seronegative. The CDR3 reads CASSVGEWGNTIYF. Written as DNA, the CDR3 is TGTGCCAGCAGCGTAGGCGAGTGGGGAAACACCATATATTTT.